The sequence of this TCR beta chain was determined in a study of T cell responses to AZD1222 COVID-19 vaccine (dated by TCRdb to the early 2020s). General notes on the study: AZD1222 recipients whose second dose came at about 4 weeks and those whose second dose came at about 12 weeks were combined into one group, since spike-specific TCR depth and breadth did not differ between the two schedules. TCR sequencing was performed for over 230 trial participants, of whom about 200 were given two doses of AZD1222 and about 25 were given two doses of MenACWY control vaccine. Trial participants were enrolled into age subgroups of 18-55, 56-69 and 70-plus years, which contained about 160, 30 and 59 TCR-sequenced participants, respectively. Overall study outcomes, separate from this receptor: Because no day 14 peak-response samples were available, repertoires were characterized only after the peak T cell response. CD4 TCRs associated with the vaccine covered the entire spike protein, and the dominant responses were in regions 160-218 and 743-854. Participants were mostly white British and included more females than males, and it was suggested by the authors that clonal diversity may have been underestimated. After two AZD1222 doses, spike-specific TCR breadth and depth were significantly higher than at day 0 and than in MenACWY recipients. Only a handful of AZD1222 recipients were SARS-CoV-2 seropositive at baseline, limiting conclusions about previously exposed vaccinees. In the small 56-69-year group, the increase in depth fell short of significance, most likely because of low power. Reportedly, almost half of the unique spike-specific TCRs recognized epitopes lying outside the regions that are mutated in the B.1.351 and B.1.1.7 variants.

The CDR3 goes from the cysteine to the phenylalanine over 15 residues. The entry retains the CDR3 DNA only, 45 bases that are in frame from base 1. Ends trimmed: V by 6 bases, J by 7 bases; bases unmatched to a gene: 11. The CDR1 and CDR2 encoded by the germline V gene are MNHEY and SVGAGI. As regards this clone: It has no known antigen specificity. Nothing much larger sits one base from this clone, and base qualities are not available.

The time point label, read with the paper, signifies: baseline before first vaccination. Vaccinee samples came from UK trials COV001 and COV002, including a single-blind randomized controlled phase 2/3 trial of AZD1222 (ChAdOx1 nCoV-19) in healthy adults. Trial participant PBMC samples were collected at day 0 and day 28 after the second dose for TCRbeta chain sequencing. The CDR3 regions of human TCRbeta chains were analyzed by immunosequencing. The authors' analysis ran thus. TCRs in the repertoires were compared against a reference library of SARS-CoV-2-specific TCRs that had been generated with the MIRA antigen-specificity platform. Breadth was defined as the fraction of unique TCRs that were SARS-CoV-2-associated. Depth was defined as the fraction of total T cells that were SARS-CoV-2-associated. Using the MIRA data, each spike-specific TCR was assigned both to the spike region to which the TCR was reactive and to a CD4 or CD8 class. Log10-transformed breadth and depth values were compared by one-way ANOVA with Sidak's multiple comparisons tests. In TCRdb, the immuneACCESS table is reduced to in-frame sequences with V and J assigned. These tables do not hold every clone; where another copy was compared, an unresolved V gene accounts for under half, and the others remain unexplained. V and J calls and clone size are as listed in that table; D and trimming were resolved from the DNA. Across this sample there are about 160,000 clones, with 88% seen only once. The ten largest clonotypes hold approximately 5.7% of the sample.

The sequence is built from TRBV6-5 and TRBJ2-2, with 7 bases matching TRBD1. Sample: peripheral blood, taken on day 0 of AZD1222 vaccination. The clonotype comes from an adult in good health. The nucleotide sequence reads TGTGCCAGCAGCCCACGCCAGGGGGTCGGCGGGGAGCTGTTTTTT. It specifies CASSPRQGVGGELFF.